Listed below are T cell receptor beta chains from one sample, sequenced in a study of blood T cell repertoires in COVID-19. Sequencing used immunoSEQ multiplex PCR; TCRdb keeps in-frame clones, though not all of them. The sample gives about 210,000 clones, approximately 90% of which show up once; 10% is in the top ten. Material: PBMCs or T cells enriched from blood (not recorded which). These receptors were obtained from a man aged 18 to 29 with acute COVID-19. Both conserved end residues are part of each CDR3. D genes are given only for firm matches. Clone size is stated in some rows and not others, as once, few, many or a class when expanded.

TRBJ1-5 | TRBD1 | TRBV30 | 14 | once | TGTGCCTGGAGTGTAGGACAGGGAAATCAGCCCCAGCATTTT | CAWSVGQGNQPQHF
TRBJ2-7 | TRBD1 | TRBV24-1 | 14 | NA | TGTGCCACCAGTGACCCTAACAGGGGATACGAGCAGTACTTC | CATSDPNRGYEQYF
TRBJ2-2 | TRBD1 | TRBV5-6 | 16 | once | TGTGCCAGCAGCTTCGTAGGGCGACAGGGCCCCGGGGAGCTGTTTTTT | CASSFVGRQGPGELFF
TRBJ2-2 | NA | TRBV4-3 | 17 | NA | TGCGCCAGCAGCCAAGATTTACAGGGCAGCCAGGCCGGGGAGCTGTTTTTT | CASSQDLQGSQAGELFF
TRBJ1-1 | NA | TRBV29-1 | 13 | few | TGCAGCGTTAGTCTGGGCATGAACACTGAAGCTTTCTTT | CSVSLGMNTEAFF
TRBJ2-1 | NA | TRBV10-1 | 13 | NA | TGCGCCATCCCCGGGACAATCTACAATGAGCAGTTCTTC | CAIPGTIYNEQFF
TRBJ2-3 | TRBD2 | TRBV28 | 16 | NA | TGTGCCAGCAGTTTTGTACTAGCGGGAGCCGCAGATACGCAGTATTTT | CASSFVLAGAADTQYF
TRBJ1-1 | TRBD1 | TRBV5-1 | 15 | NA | TGCGCCAGCAGCACAGGACAGGTAACGAACACTGAAGCTTTCTTT | CASSTGQVTNTEAFF
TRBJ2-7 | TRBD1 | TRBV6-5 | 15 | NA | TGTGCCAGCAGTACGCACCGGGACAGGGGCTACGAGCAGTACTTC | CASSTHRDRGYEQYF
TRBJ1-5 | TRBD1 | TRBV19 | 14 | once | TGTGCCAGTACGTCGGACAGGGGTTATCAGCCCCAGCATTTT | CASTSDRGYQPQHF
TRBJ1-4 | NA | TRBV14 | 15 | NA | TGTGCCAGCAGCCAAGGCGGCAGGGTGCAGGAAAAACTGTTTTTT | CASSQGGRVQEKLFF
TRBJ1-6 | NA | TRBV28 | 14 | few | TGTGCCAGCAGTTTTACCCACAGGAGTTCACCCCTCCACTTT | CASSFTHRSSPLHF
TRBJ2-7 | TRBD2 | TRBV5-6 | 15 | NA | TGTGCCAGCAGCATCGGGGGACTAGCGGGAAACGAGCAGTACTTC | CASSIGGLAGNEQYF
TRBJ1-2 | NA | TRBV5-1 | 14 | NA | TGCGCCAGCAGCATGGCAGTTACCAACTATGGCTACACCTTC | CASSMAVTNYGYTF
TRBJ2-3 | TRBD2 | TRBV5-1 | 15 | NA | TGCGCCAGCAGCTTGGCTAGCGGGATGGCAGATACGCAGTATTTT | CASSLASGMADTQYF
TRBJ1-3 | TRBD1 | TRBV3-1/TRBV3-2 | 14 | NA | TGTGCCAGCAGGGACAGGGGAACTGGAAACACCATATATTTT | CASRDRGTGNTIYF
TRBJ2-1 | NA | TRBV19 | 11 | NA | TGTGCCAGCAAACAGGGCCCCGAGCAGTTCTTC | CASKQGPEQFF
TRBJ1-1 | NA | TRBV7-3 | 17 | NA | TGTGCCAGCAGCTTAATTTCGGGCGGGGGGCCGAACACTGAAGCTTTCTTT | CASSLISGGGPNTEAFF
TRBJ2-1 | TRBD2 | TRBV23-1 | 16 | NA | TGCGCCAGCAGTCCCCCGGGACTAGCGGCCTACAATGAGCAGTTCTTC | CASSPPGLAAYNEQFF
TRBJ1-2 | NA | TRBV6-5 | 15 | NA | TGTGCCAGCAGTTACTCAGCGACAGGACGGGAAGGCTACACCTTC | CASSYSATGREGYTF
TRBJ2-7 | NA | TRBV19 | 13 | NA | TGTGCCAGTAGTAGCGGGCCCGCCTACGAGCAGTACTTC | CASSSGPAYEQYF
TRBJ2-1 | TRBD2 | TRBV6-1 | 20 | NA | TGTGCCAGCAGTGTCCTGGGATCCACCGTTACTAGCGGGAATTACAATGAGCAGTTCTTC | CASSVLGSTVTSGNYNEQFF
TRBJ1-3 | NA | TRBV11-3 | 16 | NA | TGTGCCAGCAGCTTTAGCCACGTTCGCTCTGGAAACACCATATATTTT | CASSFSHVRSGNTIYF
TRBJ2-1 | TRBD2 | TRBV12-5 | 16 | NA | TGTGCTAGTGGTTTGGTAGTCCTAGCGGGAGGAAGGGGGCAGTTCTTC | CASGLVVLAGGRGQFF
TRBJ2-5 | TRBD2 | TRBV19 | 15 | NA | TGTGCCAGTAGTCCAAGGACTAGCGGTGAAGAGACCCAGTACTTC | CASSPRTSGEETQYF
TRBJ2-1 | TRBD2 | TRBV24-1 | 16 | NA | TGTGCCACCAGTGATCCTAGCGGGAGGGCCTACAATGAGCAGTTCTTC | CATSDPSGRAYNEQFF
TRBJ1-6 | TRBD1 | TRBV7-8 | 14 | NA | TGTGCCAGCAGCTCGACAGGGGACAATTCACCCCTCCACTTT | CASSSTGDNSPLHF
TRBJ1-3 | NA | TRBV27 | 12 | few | TGTGCCAGCAGTTCAACAGGAAACACCATATATTTT | CASSSTGNTIYF
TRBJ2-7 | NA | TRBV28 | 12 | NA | TGTGCCAGCAGTCAACAGGGTTACGAGCAGTACTTC | CASSQQGYEQYF
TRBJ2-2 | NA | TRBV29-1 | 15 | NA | TGCAGCGTTTTGGGTGGCGGGGCGAACACCGGGGAGCTGTTTTTT | CSVLGGGANTGELFF
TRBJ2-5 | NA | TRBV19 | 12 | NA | TGTGCCAGTAGTAGCGGTCGGGAGACCCAGTACTTC | CASSSGRETQYF
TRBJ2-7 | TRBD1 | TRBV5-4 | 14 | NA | TGTGCCAGCACGCCCGGGACAGGGGCCTACGAGCAGTACTTC | CASTPGTGAYEQYF
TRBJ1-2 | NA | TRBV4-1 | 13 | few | TGCGCCAGCAGCCAAGAAGAGGGTTATGGCTACACCTTC | CASSQEEGYGYTF
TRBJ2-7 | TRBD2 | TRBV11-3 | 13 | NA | TGTGCCAGCAGCTTAGCGGGACTAGCGGGAATGTACTTC | CASSLAGLAGMYF
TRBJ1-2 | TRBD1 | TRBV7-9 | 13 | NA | TGTGCCAGCAGCTGGACAGGGGGTAATGGCTACACCTTC | CASSWTGGNGYTF
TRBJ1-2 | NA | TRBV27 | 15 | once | TGTGCCAGCGGAATAACAGGGTCGACCAGCTATGGCTACACCTTC | CASGITGSTSYGYTF
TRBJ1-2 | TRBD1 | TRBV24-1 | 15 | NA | TGTGCCACCAGTGACCACAGGGGATATGACTATGGCTACACCTTC | CATSDHRGYDYGYTF
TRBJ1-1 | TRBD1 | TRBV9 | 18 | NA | TGTGCCAGCAGCCCCCGGACAGGGTACTCAAACCACTCCGCTGAAGCTTTCTTT | CASSPRTGYSNHSAEAFF
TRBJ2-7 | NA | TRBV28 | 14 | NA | TGTGCCAGCAGTTTTTTCGGGGACTCCTACGAGCAGTACTTC | CASSFFGDSYEQYF
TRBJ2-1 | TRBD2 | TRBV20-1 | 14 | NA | TGCAGTGCTAGTCGGTGGGAGGGGAACAATGAGCAGTTCTTC | CSASRWEGNNEQFF
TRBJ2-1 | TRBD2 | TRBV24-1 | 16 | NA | TGTGCCACCAGTGACGAGAAATTAGCGGGGAAGAATGAGCAGTTCTTC | CATSDEKLAGKNEQFF
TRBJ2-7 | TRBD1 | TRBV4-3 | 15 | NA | TGCGCCAGCAGGCAGTTCCGGGACAGGGGGAACGAGCAGTACTTC | CASRQFRDRGNEQYF
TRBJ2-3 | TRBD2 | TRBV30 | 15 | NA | TGTGCCTGGAGTGGACTAGCGGGAAGCACAGATACGCAGTATTTT | CAWSGLAGSTDTQYF
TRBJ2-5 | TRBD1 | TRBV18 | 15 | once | TGTGCCAGCTCGCCTGGACAGGGGAACCAAGAGACCCAGTACTTC | CASSPGQGNQETQYF
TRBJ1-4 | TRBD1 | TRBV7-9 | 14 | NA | TGTGCCAGCAGACTGACAGGGGGTAATGAAAAACTGTTTTTT | CASRLTGGNEKLFF
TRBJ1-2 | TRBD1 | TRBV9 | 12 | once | TGTGCCACTCGAGGAGGGGGCAATGGCTACACCTTC | CATRGGGNGYTF